These 32 T cell receptor beta chains were sequenced from one sample in a study of CD8+ T cells in alopecia areata. Treatment specified: oral pan-JAK inhibitor, 5-10 mg twice daily. Following RNA extraction, reverse transcription yielded cDNA that acted as the sequencing template. Measured with immunoSEQ multiplex PCR; TCRdb has only the in-frame clones, and not every one. This table has roughly 190,000 clones, approximately 61% appearing once. The material was CD4+ T cells sorted from blood, obtained at week 24, from a patient treated with tofacitinib. These receptors were obtained from a human donor with alopecia areata.

This clone has more than one count but fewer than ten. J is TRBJ2-6 and V is TRBV29-1, with 9 bases lining up with TRBD2. V was clipped by 4 bases and J by 3 bases; unmatched bases: 10. Germline loops: CDR1 SQVTM, CDR2 ANQGSEA. This CDR3 spans 17 amino acids. The CDR3 is CSVGSASGAIGANVLTF. The CDR3 nucleotides read TGCAGCGTTGGATCAGCTAGCGGGGCTATTGGGGCCAACGTCCTGACTTTC.

This clone was counted once. The genes are TRBV29-1 and TRBJ1-5; D is perhaps TRBD1 (6 bases). This CDR3 comprises 17 residues. Germline V lookup: CDR1 SQVTM, CDR2 ANQGSEA. V was trimmed by 0 bases and J by 1 base, leaving 16 bases between them. The CDR3 DNA is TGCAGCGTTGAAGAAGGACAGCCACCCTTGAGCAATCAGCCCCAGCATTTT. This sequence encodes CSVEEGQPPLSNQPQHF.

This clone was counted a few times. J is TRBJ1-1 and V is TRBV18; D is unclear. The germline CDR1 and CDR2 sequences are KGHSH and LQKENI. V was pared by 3 bases and J by 2 bases, with 7 bases between. This CDR3 spans 13 amino acids. The CDR3 reads CASSPGANTEAFF. Written as DNA, the CDR3 is TGTGCCAGCTCACCTGGAGCCAACACTGAAGCTTTCTTT.

V usage is TRBV27 and J usage is TRBJ1-2; the D is unclear. The ends were cut back, 5 bases at V and 8 bases at J, with 27 bases in the middle. Germline CDR1 is MNHEY and CDR2 is SMNVEV (reference sequence). The CDR3 is made up of 17 amino acids. The CDR3 DNA reads as TGTGCCAGCAGTCCCGAGATGGCAGGTACGTCGTCGCGGGGCTACACCTTC. Translating it yields CASSPEMAGTSSRGYTF.

The DNA of the CDR3 is TGTGCCACCAGGCCCGCTTCGGGCCCTAATGAAAAACTGTTTTTT. Residues: CATRPASGPNEKLFF. The V call is TRBV15, the J call TRBJ1-4, with D hard to call. Germline V CDR1 and CDR2: LNHNV, YYDKDF (reference sequence). V lost 6 bases and J lost 3, with 14 bases in between. CDR3 length: 15 amino acids.

Points on this clone: Other DNA sequences of this sample code for an identical CDR3. V is TRBV29-1 and J is TRBJ1-1; 9 bases map to TRBD1. The CDR3 runs 13 residues. V was pared by 3 bases and J by 1 base, with 0 bases of the junction left unmatched. The germline V gene encodes CDR1 SQVTM and CDR2 ANQGSEA. The CDR3 here is CSVEGQGNTEAFF. CDR3 DNA sequence: TGCAGCGTTGAGGGACAGGGGAACACTGAAGCTTTCTTT.

This rearrangement joins TRBV5-6 to TRBJ1-6; 9 bases match TRBD1. The ends lost 4 bases at V and 9 bases at J; junction bases unmatched: 8. Per the germline V gene, CDR1 is SGHDT and CDR2 is YYEEEE. This CDR3 has 15 amino acids. CDR3 region: CASSPGQGYGSPLHF. As DNA, the CDR3 is TGTGCCAGCAGCCCTGGACAGGGGTACGGTTCACCCCTCCACTTT.

The chain combines TRBV18 with TRBJ1-1; TRBD1 agrees at 7 bases. The CDR3 totals 13 residues. With 4 bases clipped from V and 6 bases from J, the junction kept 5 bases outside the gene matches. Germline loops: CDR1 KGHSH, CDR2 LQKENI. The CDR3 protein is CASSRDRAPEAFF. As DNA, the CDR3 is TGTGCCAGCTCACGCGACAGGGCTCCTGAAGCTTTCTTT. Looking up the rest from reference TRBV18 and TRBJ1-1 gives the full variable domain: NAGVMQNPRHLVRRRGQEARLRCSPMKGHSHVYWYRQLPEEGLKFMVYLQKENIIDESGMPKERFSAEFPKEGPSILRIQQVVRGDSAAYFCASSRDRAPEAFFGQGTRLTVV.

Ten or more counts support this clone. CDR3 amino acids: CASSEGRGTYEQYF. CDR3 nucleotides: TGTGCCAGCAGTGAAGGCAGGGGGACCTACGAGCAGTACTTC. This chain links TRBV2 with TRBJ2-7, with TRBD1 identical over 7 bases. J gave up 2 bases and V 1 base, and 2 bases lay outside the gene matches. Germline values: CDR1 SNHLY, CDR2 FYNNEI. This CDR3 spans 14 amino acids.

This clone was seen a handful of times. The J gene is TRBJ1-5, the V gene TRBV5-6, with a tentative D call TRBD1 (6 bases). This CDR3 spans 15 amino acids. The germline V and J ends were trimmed by 4 bases and 2 bases, with 13 bases remaining between them. Germline V gene sequence: CDR1 SGHDT, CDR2 YYEEEE. CDR3: CASSTSGVGNQPQHF. CDR3 in DNA: TGTGCCAGCAGCACCTCAGGGGTGGGCAATCAGCCCCAGCATTTT. Looking up the rest from reference TRBV5-6 and TRBJ1-5 gives the full variable domain: DAGVTQSPTHLIKTRGQQVTLRCSPKSGHDTVSWYQQALGQGPQFIFQYYEEEERQRGNFPDRFSGHQFPNYSSELNVNALLLGDSALYLCASSTSGVGNQPQHFGDGTRLSIL.

V and J are TRBV4-2 and TRBJ1-1, with no clear D. Germline lookup yields CDR1 LGHNA and CDR2 YNFKEQ. The CDR3 consists of 15 residues. Trimming removed 1 base from V and 4 bases from J, with 13 bases in between. The CDR3 sequence: CASSQVNPESTEAFF. The DNA of the CDR3 is TGTGCCAGCAGCCAAGTGAACCCGGAGAGCACTGAAGCTTTCTTT.

This clone turned up a few times. The chain links TRBV29-1 to TRBJ2-2; 14 bases align to TRBD2. CDR1 SQVTM and CDR2 ANQGSEA come from the germline V gene. This CDR3 comprises 14 residues. V trimming: 7 bases; J trimming: 6 bases; junction bases outside the gene matches: 4. CDR3: CSAQGLAGAGELFF. DNA of the CDR3: TGCAGCGCCCAGGGACTAGCGGGGGCCGGGGAGCTGTTTTTT.

This clone came up a few times. The DNA for the CDR3 is TGTGCCAGCAGCACACAGGGGGCTGGGGCCAACGTCCTGACTTTC. Its translation: CASSTQGAGANVLTF. The chain has TRBV14 and TRBJ2-6, with 8 nucleotides matching TRBD1. This CDR3 is built from 15 residues. The germline gives CDR1 SGHDN, CDR2 FVKESK. J lost 2 bases, V lost 5 bases, and 2 bases had no gene match. The whole variable domain, remainder taken from reference TRBV14 and TRBJ2-6, is EAGVTQFPSHSVIEKGQTVTLRCDPISGHDNLYWYRRVMGKEIKFLLHFVKESKQDESGMPNNRFLAERTGGTYSTLKVQPAELEDSGVYFCASSTQGAGANVLTFGAGSRLTVL.

The chain is built from TRBV25-1 and TRBJ2-1; no clear D gene. V lost 2 bases and J 1 base, leaving 6 bases between the germline ends. The CDR3 loop spans 14 amino acids. Germline CDR1 reads MGHDK; CDR2 reads SYGVNS. The CDR3 sequence is CASSERQSYNEQFF. For the CDR3, the DNA is TGTGCCAGCAGTGAAAGGCAGTCCTACAATGAGCAGTTCTTC.

The chain has TRBV29-1 and TRBJ2-5; the D gene is possibly TRBD2 (6 bases). The last part of the DNA fits TRBJ2-7 better; the J call may be wrong. The germline V gene encodes CDR1 SQVTM and CDR2 ANQGSEA. The CDR3 spans 13 residues. The CDR3 DNA reads as TGCAGCGTCCGAGCGGGTAGTACCTACGAGCAGTACTTC. Translation: CSVRAGSTYEQYF.

The V gene is TRBV7-8, the J gene TRBJ2-1; D tentatively fits TRBD1 or TRBD2 (5 bases each). The CDR3 length is 14 residues. The germline V and J ends were trimmed by 2 bases and 5 bases, with 10 bases remaining between them. Germline V CDR1 and CDR2: SGHVS, FQNEAQ. Here the CDR3 reads CASSLTRDHNEQFF. In nucleotides, the CDR3 is TGTGCCAGCAGCTTAACCAGGGACCACAATGAGCAGTTCTTC.

The J gene is TRBJ2-3, the V gene TRBV11-2; perhaps TRBD2 as D (6 bases). Per the germline V gene, CDR1 is SGHAT and CDR2 is FQNNGV. The CDR3 runs to 14 residues. With 4 bases removed from V and 2 bases from J, the gap between germline ends came to 10 bases. CDR3 residues: CASSSRGATDTQYF. The CDR3 DNA follows: TGTGCCAGCAGCTCACGCGGGGCCACAGATACGCAGTATTTT.

This clone was counted only a few times. The chain combines TRBV7-2 with TRBJ2-1; 9 bases are a match to TRBD2. CDR3 length: 18 amino acids. Trimming cost V 3 bases and J 5 bases; bases outside gene matches: 14. The germline CDR1 and CDR2 sequences are SGHTA and FQGNSA. This CDR3 is CASSFALRAGGTNNEQFF. DNA of the CDR3: TGTGCCAGCAGCTTTGCACTCAGAGCGGGGGGCACTAACAATGAGCAGTTCTTC. Full variable domain (outside the CDR3, taken from reference TRBV7-2 and TRBJ2-1): GAGVSQSPSNKVTEKGKDVELRCDPISGHTALYWYRQSLGQGLEFLIYFQGNSAPDKSGLPSDRFSAERTGGSVSTLTIQRTQQEDSAVYLCASSFALRAGGTNNEQFFGPGTRLTVL.

The chain joins TRBV30 to TRBJ1-1, with TRBD1 identical over 9 bases. The CDR3 runs to 14 residues. After removal of 0 bases from V and 5 bases from J, the junction contained 4 bases not matched to a gene. The germline V gene has CDR1 GTSNPN and CDR2 SVGIG (reference sequence). In DNA, the CDR3 is TGTGCCTGGAGTGTACAGGGGGCAGGGACTGAAGCTTTCTTT. Its protein is CAWSVQGAGTEAFF.

CDR3 region: CSVTTGGAETQYF. In DNA form, the CDR3 reads TGCAGCGTCACAACAGGGGGGGCAGAGACCCAGTACTTC. The chain uses TRBV29-1 and TRBJ2-5; TRBD1 might be the D (8 bases). CDR1 is SQVTM, CDR2 ANQGSEA, per germline. This CDR3 comprises 13 residues. V gave up 6 bases and J gave up 4 bases, with 15 bases separating them.

The chain employs TRBV7-9 and TRBJ2-6; a weak D match, TRBD1 (6 bases). CDR3 length: 15 residues. CDR1 is SEHNR, CDR2 FQNEAQ, per germline (reference sequence). V shed 1 base and J shed 2 bases, with 6 bases lying between them. Here the CDR3 DNA reads TGTGCCAGCAGCTTAGGGACAGCTGGGGCCAACGTCCTGACTTTC. It yields the protein CASSLGTAGANVLTF.

Ten or more counts support this clone. V and J are TRBV9 and TRBJ2-5; perhaps TRBD2 as D (5 bases). V dropped 3 bases and J dropped 2 bases, with 8 bases sitting between them. CDR3 length equals 13 residues. CDR1 SGDLS and CDR2 YYNGEE come from the germline V gene. CDR3 DNA: TGTGCCAGCAGCGGGTCGGGGCAAGAGACCCAGTACTTC. Its protein product is CASSGSGQETQYF.

This clone has a handful of counts. V gene TRBV7-9 combines with J gene TRBJ2-3; D is uncertain. Germline V gene sequence: CDR1 SEHNR, CDR2 FQNEAQ (reference sequence). The V gene lost 4 bases and the J gene lost 3 bases, with 20 bases spanning the gap. The CDR3 loop spans 17 amino acids. The CDR3 coding sequence is TGTGCCAGCAGCTCCCCCGCCGGATCTTTGTGGACAGATACGCAGTATTTT. Protein: CASSSPAGSLWTDTQYF.

In the case of this clone: This sample includes further DNA sequences coding for the same CDR3. The chain is built from TRBV4-3 and TRBJ2-3; 7 nucleotides agree with TRBD1. The CDR3 extends over 15 amino acids. After removal of 1 base from V and 0 bases from J, the junction contained 1 base not matched to a gene. The germline V gene encodes CDR1 LGHNA and CDR2 YSLEER. The CDR3 sequence is CASSQGQGSTDTQYF. The CDR3, as DNA: TGCGCCAGCAGCCAAGGACAGGGCAGCACAGATACGCAGTATTTT.

This clone has only a few counts. This chain uses TRBV4-3 with TRBJ2-1; D unclear. CDR1 and CDR2 from the germline V gene are LGHNA and YSLEER. V was pared by 5 bases and J by 2 bases, with 7 bases between. The CDR3 consists of 13 residues. The chain's CDR3 is CASSVTAYNEQFF. As DNA, the CDR3 is TGCGCCAGCAGCGTTACAGCCTACAATGAGCAGTTCTTC.

This clone has a count of ten or more. This chain joins TRBV7-3 and TRBJ1-5; D uncertain. Germline lookup yields CDR1 SGHTA and CDR2 FQGTGA. The CDR3 is made up of 16 amino acids. Trimming stripped 1 base from V and 3 bases from J, with 13 bases between. CDR3 in DNA: TGTGCCAGCAGCTTAATTGGTACAGAGGACAATCAGCCCCAGCATTTT. It is translated as CASSLIGTEDNQPQHF.

The chain uses TRBV2 and TRBJ1-1, with no clear D. The CDR3 is 13 amino acids. Per germline, CDR1 SNHLY and CDR2 FYNNEI. V lost 6 bases and J lost 1, with 9 bases in between. The CDR3 sequence: CASRIGRNTEAFF. The CDR3 nucleotides are TGTGCCAGCAGAATCGGGAGGAACACTGAAGCTTTCTTT.

This clone was counted only a few times. The chain has TRBV29-1 and TRBJ1-1; D not resolved. The germline V gene encodes CDR1 SQVTM and CDR2 ANQGSEA. Trimming took off 8 bases at V and 11 bases at J, with 12 bases between the two ends. The CDR3 runs 9 residues. CDR3 sequence reads: CSIGYGAFF. The CDR3 nucleotides read TGCAGCATAGGCTATGGCGCTTTCTTT.

The chain employs TRBV5-1 and TRBJ1-5; D remains ambiguous. Trimming left V 4 bases short and J 0 bases short, with 20 bases between. Looked up from germline, CDR1 is SGHRS and CDR2 is YFSETQ. The length of the CDR3 is 18 residues. The CDR3 here is CASSIPRTPTYSNQPQHF. CDR3 nucleotide sequence: TGCGCCAGCAGCATCCCCCGGACGCCTACCTATAGCAATCAGCCCCAGCATTTT.

This clone occurred a few times. The chain recombines TRBV7-2 with TRBJ2-3; 7 bases map to TRBD2. This CDR3 contains 15 residues. Germline CDR1 is SGHTA and CDR2 is FQGNSA. V lost 3 bases and J lost 0; bases outside the gene matches: 3. The CDR3 DNA follows: TGTGCCAGCAGCTTTGGCGGGGGAAGCACAGATACGCAGTATTTT. It encodes CASSFGGGSTDTQYF.

The rearrangement joins TRBV7-9 to TRBJ2-5, with 7 bases lining up with TRBD2. The V and J ends lost 7 bases and 0 bases, in that order; junction bases with no gene match: 2. CDR1 is SEHNR and CDR2 is FQNEAQ in the germline V gene (reference sequence). The CDR3 spans 13 residues. Written as DNA, the CDR3 is TGTGCCAGCATCGGGGGGAACCAAGAGACCCAGTACTTC. Amino acid sequence: CASIGGNQETQYF. Together with reference TRBV7-9 and TRBJ2-5, the CDR3 gives the full variable domain: DTGVSQNPRHKITKRGQNVTFRCDPISEHNRLYWYRQTLGQGPEFLTYFQNEAQLEKSRLLSDRFSAERPKGSFSTLEIQRTEQGDSAMYLCASIGGNQETQYFGPGTRLLVL.

The chain is built from TRBV30 and TRBJ2-1; D possibly corresponds to TRBD2 (6 bases). Germline CDR1 reads GTSNPN; CDR2 reads SVGIG (reference sequence). V was shortened by 1 base and J by 12 bases, with 13 bases between the two germline ends. This CDR3 has 12 residues. The CDR3 DNA reads TGTGCCTGGAGTGGGGGACTGAACATGCAGTTCTTC. This gives the protein CAWSGGLNMQFF.